A single sample gave rise to the 23 T cell receptor beta chains below, sequenced in a study of blood T cells in healthy people across ages (dated by TCRdb to the mid-2010s). Receptor libraries were prepared by 5' RACE. This sample was sequenced with an Illumina HiSeq 2500. A second 7 to 11 cycle PCR used a sample-barcoded 5' primer and a J-beta primer mix. In TCRdb, the public reads were trimmed at Q25 with fastp and aligned with MiXCR, with productive beta chains retained. Each CDR3 protein appears once, grouped with its most common genes and DNA. The sample contains 780,000 or so distinct CDR3 sequences, roughly 50% of them found a single time. The top ten clones comprise roughly 24% of the sample. The source material was blood. Receptors were obtained from a middle-aged man in good health.

The rearrangement joins TRBV20-1 to TRBJ2-7; D is unclear. Trimming shortened V by 4 bases and J by 2 bases, and 9 bases separated the two germline ends. The CDR3 has 12 residues. From germline, CDR1 is DFQATT and CDR2 SNEGSKA (reference sequence). The CDR3 DNA reads as TGCAGTGCTACTCAGACAACCTACGAGCAGTACTTC. Its translation: CSATQTTYEQYF.

This clonotype was seen more than once but under ten times. The J gene is TRBJ2-1, the V gene TRBV2; either TRBD1 or TRBD2 may fit D (5 bases each). This CDR3 has 10 amino acids. V lost 6 bases and J lost 12, with 9 bases in between. CDR1 is SNHLY, CDR2 FYNNEI, per germline. The CDR3 DNA reads TGTGCCAGCAGAGACAGCGGGCAGTTCTTC. Translating it yields CASRDSGQFF.

The J gene is TRBJ1-2, the V gene TRBV20-1; 12 nucleotides match TRBD1. The CDR3 has 15 amino acids. Losses at the gene ends were 3 bases for V and 4 bases for J; bases not matched to a gene: 6. Germline-derived CDR1 and CDR2 are DFQATT and SNEGSKA (reference sequence). The CDR3 loop reads CSASGTGGFSYGYTF. The DNA of the CDR3 is TGCAGTGCTAGCGGGACAGGGGGCTTTAGCTATGGCTACACCTTC.

CDR3 loop: CASSTGQGPDTQYF. The CDR3 coding sequence is TGTGCCAGCAGTACCGGACAGGGCCCAGATACGCAGTATTTT. The chain links TRBV28 to TRBJ2-3, with 8 bases matching TRBD1. This CDR3 contains 14 residues. In germline, CDR1 is MDHEN, CDR2 SYDVKM. Trimming removed 5 bases from V and 4 bases from J; junction bases left unmatched: 5.

The genes are TRBV20-1 and TRBJ1-2; no firm D call. CDR1 and CDR2 (germline): DFQATT, SNEGSKA (reference sequence). The CDR3 is 15 residues long. Trimming removed 0 bases from V and 1 base from J, with 12 bases in between. The CDR3 bases are TGCAGTGCTAGAGATCAACTAAGGAATAACTATGGCTACACCTTC. Translation gives CSARDQLRNNYGYTF.

About this clonotype itself: The conserved phenylalanine or tryptophan is not found at the CDR3 terminus, so this likely reflects a read error. This chain connects TRBV27 to TRBJ2-5; D possibly uses TRBD1 or TRBD2 (6 bases each). The last part of the DNA fits TRBJ2-4 better; the J call may be wrong. This CDR3 has 14 residues. Per germline, CDR1 MNHEY and CDR2 SMNVEV (reference sequence). DNA of the CDR3: TGTGCCAGCAGTTTATACGCAGGGGAGGACATTCAGTACTTA. It codes for CASSLYAGEDIQYL.

This chain links TRBV27 with TRBJ2-1; 16 bases are a match to TRBD2. The CDR3 has 15 amino acids. J was trimmed by 8 bases and V by 6 bases; bases with no gene match: 4. Germline V gene sequence: CDR1 MNHEY, CDR2 SMNVEV (reference sequence). The CDR3 loop reads CASRLGTSGGDEQFF. The CDR3 DNA follows: TGTGCCAGCAGGTTGGGGACTAGCGGGGGGGATGAGCAGTTCTTC.

CDR3 sequence reads: CSAADFGPHNEQFF. In DNA form, the CDR3 reads TGCAGTGCCGCCGATTTTGGGCCGCACAATGAGCAGTTCTTC. The chain employs TRBV20-1 and TRBJ2-1; D is undetermined. The CDR3 consists of 14 residues. V was shortened by 6 bases and J by 5 bases, with 17 bases between the two germline ends. CDR1 and CDR2 from the germline V gene are DFQATT and SNEGSKA (reference sequence).

This clonotype was observed a few times. The chain combines TRBV5-1 with TRBJ2-5, with 9 bases lining up with TRBD2. V lost 4 bases to trimming and J lost 6 bases; unmatched junction nucleotides: 7. The CDR3 length is 14 residues. The V gene's germline CDR1 is SGHRS and CDR2 YFSETQ. The CDR3 loop reads CASSQGLASKTQYF. The DNA for the CDR3 is TGCGCCAGCAGCCAAGGACTAGCGTCAAAGACCCAGTACTTC.

This rearrangement joins TRBV5-1 to TRBJ2-7, with 9 bases that match TRBD1. Trimming took 0 bases from V and 2 from J; bases not matched to a gene: 15. Per germline, CDR1 SGHRS and CDR2 YFSETQ. There are 19 residues in the CDR3. CDR3 nucleotide sequence: TGCGCCAGCAGCTTGGCGGGGACAGGGAGAGGCCGAGTAACCTACGAGCAGTACTTC. This sequence encodes CASSLAGTGRGRVTYEQYF.

J is TRBJ2-1 and V is TRBV5-1; D is unresolved. Between the trimmed V and J ends, which lost 2 bases and 6 bases, there was a span of 6 bases. Germline CDR1 reads SGHRS; CDR2 reads YFSETQ. CDR3 length: 12 residues. CDR3 nucleotide sequence: TGCGCCAGCAGCTTCCAGACCAATGAGCAGTTCTTC. It yields the protein CASSFQTNEQFF.

This clonotype came up a few times. The chain is built from TRBV29-1 and TRBJ2-1, with TRBD2 matching over 9 bases. The germline CDR1 and CDR2 sequences are SQVTM and ANQGSEA. V was clipped by 4 bases and J by 5 bases; unmatched bases: 3. The CDR3 is made up of 13 amino acids. The CDR3 DNA follows: TGCAGCGTTGCGGGCGGGAGGGACAATGAGCAGTTCTTC. This translates into CSVAGGRDNEQFF.

In its sample, this clonotype was seen a few times. The V call is TRBV11-2, the J call TRBJ1-2; the D is unclear. V was cut by 1 base and J by 1 base, with 7 bases left in between. Germline V gene lookup returns CDR1 SGHAT and CDR2 FQNNGV. The CDR3 contains 14 residues. The CDR3 DNA is TGTGCCAGCAGCTTAGGGCTGGGTAACTATGGCTACACCTTC. Its translation is CASSLGLGNYGYTF.

This rearrangement joins TRBV6-1 to TRBJ2-1; 10 bases align to TRBD2. This CDR3 spans 19 amino acids. The V gene's germline CDR1 is MNHNS and CDR2 SASEGT. V was clipped by 0 bases and J by 4 bases; unmatched bases: 12. The CDR3 sequence: CASSEALAGASGTYNEQFF. As DNA, the CDR3 is TGTGCCAGCAGTGAAGCGCTAGCGGGGGCGTCAGGGACATACAATGAGCAGTTCTTC.

The chain uses TRBV20-1 and TRBJ2-7, with unresolved D. From germline, CDR1 is DFQATT and CDR2 SNEGSKA (reference sequence). The CDR3 consists of 12 residues. V lost 3 bases and J lost 10, with 16 bases in between. The CDR3 DNA reads as TGCAGTGCTAGGGATATCTGGGATATTCAGTACTTC. Its protein product is CSARDIWDIQYF.

The gene calls are TRBV7-2 and TRBJ2-5; no firm D call. Germline CDR1 reads SGHTA; CDR2 reads FQGNSA. The V gene lost 5 bases and the J gene lost 5 bases, with 12 bases spanning the gap. The CDR3 covers 13 residues. CDR3 coding DNA: TGTGCCAGCAGCGTCCACATTCGCGAGACCCAGTACTTC. It specifies CASSVHIRETQYF.

This clonotype came up a few times. In DNA, the CDR3 is TGTGCCAGCACCTCCGGGACAGCTAATGGCTACACCTTC. Residues: CASTSGTANGYTF. The V gene is TRBV27, the J gene TRBJ1-2; 7 nucleotides align to TRBD1. There are 13 residues in the CDR3. V lost 7 bases and J lost 6; bases outside the gene matches: 8. Germline V CDR1 and CDR2: MNHEY, SMNVEV (reference sequence).

A few counts support this clonotype. CDR3 in DNA: TGCAGCGTAGGAGGTGGGGACAGGGGGTCCGAGCAGTACTTC. This translates into CSVGGGDRGSEQYF. The chain joins TRBV29-1 to TRBJ2-7, with TRBD1 identical over 11 bases. Trimming removed 6 bases from V and 6 bases from J; junction bases left unmatched: 10. CDR3 size: 14 residues. Per the germline V gene, CDR1 is SQVTM and CDR2 is ANQGSEA.

This rearrangement joins TRBV7-2 to TRBJ2-5, with 10 bases identical to TRBD2. In germline, CDR1 is SGHTA, CDR2 FQGNSA. The CDR3 is 14 residues long. Trimming took 5 bases from V and 11 from J; bases not matched to a gene: 11. CDR3 sequence reads: CASSPLAGYNEQYF. DNA for the CDR3: TGTGCCAGCAGCCCACTAGCGGGGTACAATGAGCAGTACTTC.

This chain links TRBV12-3 or TRBV12-4 with TRBJ2-7; the D call may be TRBD1 or TRBD2 (5 bases each). The V end was cut by 7 bases, the J end by 1 base, with 17 bases between. The CDR3 has 15 amino acids. As DNA, the CDR3 is TGTGCCAGCACTAACCCTGGGACGGCTTCCTACGAGCAGTACTTC. As protein: CASTNPGTASYEQYF.

This clonotype has just a few counts. This chain connects TRBV19 to TRBJ2-5; D might be TRBD2 (6 bases). Matching the DNA end better, TRBJ2-7 makes the J call doubtful. The CDR3 spans 16 residues. Germline V lookup: CDR1 LNHDA, CDR2 SQIVND (reference sequence). CDR3 DNA sequence: TGTGCCAGTAGTTCCCCGGCGGGACTCCAACTTTCCGAGCAGTACTTC. Its translation: CASSSPAGLQLSEQYF.

The table lists this clonotype with a few counts. J is TRBJ2-7 and V is TRBV20-1, with TRBD2 matching 7 bases. J lost 2 bases, V lost 6 bases, and 4 bases had no gene match. This CDR3 is 12 amino acids long. Germline assignment: CDR1 DFQATT and CDR2 SNEGSKA (reference sequence). The CDR3 region has the DNA TGCAGTGCGCGGGAGTCAGCCTACGAGCAGTACTTC. This encodes CSARESAYEQYF.

This clonotype was counted a few times. The chain is built from TRBV28 and TRBJ2-7, with a tentative D call TRBD1 (5 bases). Germline values: CDR1 MDHEN, CDR2 SYDVKM. The CDR3 is 14 amino acids. V was pared by 3 bases and J by 1 base, with 10 bases between. CDR3 in amino acids: CASSLARVSYEQYF. For the CDR3, the DNA is TGTGCCAGCAGTTTGGCCAGGGTATCCTACGAGCAGTACTTC.